This T cell receptor beta chain was documented in a study of cytomegalovirus exposure and HLA in healthy donors. Whole-study results and caveats: TCR beta chain V- and J-gene trimming was linked, in a later analysis, to a missense variant in DCLRE1C.

This clone came up once. Its antigen is unknown. Trimming took off 7 bases at V and 10 bases at J, with 13 bases between the two ends. The CDR3 contains 12 residues. Looked up from germline, CDR1 is MDHEN and CDR2 is SYDVKM. PCR employed 60 Vbeta and 13 Jbeta primers. In the authors' workflow: About 11 million of roughly 81 million unique TCR beta chains were shared, per a later count. Only in-frame clones appear in the TCRdb table, and some are missing; sequencing was by immunoSEQ multiplex PCR. V and J calls and clone size are those listed in that table; D and trimming were worked out from the DNA. Of roughly 190,000 clones detected, around four fifths appear once; the ten largest clones hold roughly 10%.

This rearrangement joins TRBV28 to TRBJ1-4, with D possibly matching TRBD1 (5 bases). The material sequenced was PBMCs. The TCR comes from a woman aged 45-60 years in good health and CMV-seropositive. The CDR3 reads CASIGGGGKLFF. CDR3 coding DNA: TGTGCCAGCATCGGGGGGGGAGGAAAACTGTTTTTT.